A selection of T cell receptor beta chains follows, all from one sample in a study of cytomegalovirus exposure and HLA in healthy donors. Sequenced by immunoSEQ multiplex PCR; TCRdb stores in-frame clones only, minus some. The repertoire has about 200,000 clones, around 73% of them found once; the top ten carry nearly 3%. The sample was PBMCs. The receptors were gathered from a woman aged 25-40 years in good health and CMV-seronegative. The CDR3 runs from the conserved cysteine through the conserved F or W. A D gene is named only where the DNA matches it firmly. Only part of the rows carry a size: once, few, many, or a class if the clone is expanded.

-	-	TRBV13	13	TRBJ1-1	TGTGCCAGCAGCGAGACAAGGAACACTGAAGCTTTCTTT	CASSETRNTEAFF
TRBD1	few	TRBV7-3	13	TRBJ1-1	TGTGCCAGCAGCCCGGGGACAGGGCGAGGAGCTTTCTTT	CASSPGTGRGAFF
TRBD2	-	TRBV7-7	13	TRBJ2-5	TGTGCCAGCAGCTTGGCGGGAGGAGAGACCCAGTACTTC	CASSLAGGETQYF
-	few	TRBV11-2	14	TRBJ2-7	TGTGCCAGCAGCTTAGTTGGAGGGCGGTACGAGCAGTACTTC	CASSLVGGRYEQYF
TRBD1	-	TRBV30	14	TRBJ2-7	TGTGCCTGGAGTGGGACAGGGTGGTCTTTGGAGCAGTACTTC	CAWSGTGWSLEQYF
TRBD1	-	TRBV6-1	16	TRBJ2-2	TGTGCCAGCTGTGCCCAGGGACAGGGGGGGTCCGGGGAGCTGTTTTTT	CASCAQGQGGSGELFF
-	-	TRBV9	12	TRBJ2-1	TGTGCCAGCAGTGAAGGGGTGGGCGAGCAGTTCTTC	CASSEGVGEQFF
-	-	TRBV2	13	TRBJ2-7	-	CASSTSGVREQYF
-	-	TRBV9	14	TRBJ2-2	TGTGCCAGTACGTCAGGGCCAAGGACCGGGGAGCTGTTTTTT	CASTSGPRTGELFF
-	-	TRBV19	13	TRBJ2-2	TGTGCCAGTAGTATATCCCGGACCGGGGAGCTGTTTTTT	CASSISRTGELFF